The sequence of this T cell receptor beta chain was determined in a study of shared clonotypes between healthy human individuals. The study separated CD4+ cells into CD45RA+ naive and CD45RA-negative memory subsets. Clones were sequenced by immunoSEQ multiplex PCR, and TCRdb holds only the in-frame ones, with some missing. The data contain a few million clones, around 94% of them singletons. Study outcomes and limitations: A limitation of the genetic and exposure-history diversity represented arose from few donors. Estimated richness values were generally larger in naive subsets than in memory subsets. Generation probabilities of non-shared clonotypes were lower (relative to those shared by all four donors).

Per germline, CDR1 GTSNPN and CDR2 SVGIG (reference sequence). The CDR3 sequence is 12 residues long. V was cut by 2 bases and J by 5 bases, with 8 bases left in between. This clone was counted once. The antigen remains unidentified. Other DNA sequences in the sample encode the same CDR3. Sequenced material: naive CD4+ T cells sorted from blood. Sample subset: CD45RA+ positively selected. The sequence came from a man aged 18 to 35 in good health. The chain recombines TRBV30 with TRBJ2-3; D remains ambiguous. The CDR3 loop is CAWSRIGDTQYF. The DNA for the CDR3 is TGTGCCTGGAGTAGGATAGGAGATACGCAGTATTTT. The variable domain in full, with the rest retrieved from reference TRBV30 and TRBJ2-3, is SQTIHQWPATLVQPVGSPLSLECTVEGTSNPNLYWYRQAAGRGLQLLFYSVGIGQISSEVPQNLSASRPQDRQFILSSKKLLLSDSGFYLCAWSRIGDTQYFGPGTRLTVL.